This T cell receptor beta chain stems from a study of blood T cell repertoires in COVID-19. Study processing details: Amplification from reference gene primers served as the basis for estimated nucleated cell counts. The repertoire was sequenced with immunoSEQ multiplex PCR; TCRdb's copy has only in-frame clones and lacks some. V and J calls plus clone size are reproduced from that table; the DNA served to infer D and trimming. Seen here are around 700,000 clones, 80% to 90% observed once, and the top ten hold roughly 0.25%. Trimming removed 0 bases from V and 6 bases from J, with 17 bases in between. CDR1 is SGHRS, CDR2 YFSETQ, per germline. The CDR3 loop spans 16 amino acids.

The material sequenced was peripheral blood. The TCR sequence derives from a young woman with acute or convalescent COVID-19. The chain employs TRBV5-1 and TRBJ2-3; a weak D match, TRBD2 (6 bases). The CDR3 region has the DNA TGCGCCAGCAGCTTGGTCGGCGGCGGGGCGGCGGATACGCAGTATTTT. It encodes CASSLVGGGAADTQYF.